The 19 T cell receptor beta chains listed next were all sequenced from one sample in a study of T cell repertoires in cytomegalovirus infection. The antigens these receptors bind are not known. Via MiXCR, TCRdb re-called the reads, giving one row per CDR3 protein. Of approximately 270,000 distinct CDR3 sequences in the sample, around 20% were seen once. The specimen comprised cultured PBMCs, sampled from culture after CMV antigen stimulation. The receptors were gathered from a human donor in good health (CMV status not recorded). Some clones in this sample may be carry-over from other donors' samples.

This clonotype showed up just a few times. The rearrangement uses TRBV24-1 and TRBJ2-7, with D maybe TRBD2 (7 bases). This CDR3 has 13 residues. Germline assignment: CDR1 KGHDR and CDR2 SFDVKD. Trimming removed 9 bases from V and 3 bases from J, with 14 bases in between. CDR3 coding DNA: TGTGCCACCTGGGGGGGCATTGGCTACGAGCAGTACTTC. It encodes CATWGGIGYEQYF.

This chain uses TRBV6-2 or TRBV6-3 with TRBJ1-2; D uncertain. CDR1 and CDR2 from the germline V gene are MNHEY and SVGEGT. The CDR3 spans 14 residues. V shed 6 bases and J shed 3 bases, with 14 bases lying between them. The CDR3 DNA sequence: TGTGCCAGCAGCCAGGCTCTGAGGGACTATGGCTACACCTTC. As protein: CASSQALRDYGYTF.

For this clonotype: An end of the junction differs from the germline gene, which may be a read error. J is TRBJ2-1 and V is TRBV7-9; weak D call: TRBD2 (6 bases). This CDR3 region has 14 residues. The germline V gene encodes CDR1 SEHNR and CDR2 FQNEAQ (reference sequence). The CDR3 coding sequence is TGTGCCAGCAGCCCGCGGGACTCCAACAATGAGCAGTTCTTC. Translation gives CASSPRDSNNEQFF.

The V gene is TRBV6-1, the J gene TRBJ1-1, with D hard to call. CDR3 size: 13 residues. Germline CDR1 is MNHNS and CDR2 is SASEGT. V lost 1 base, J lost 6 bases, and 9 bases lay in between. DNA of the CDR3: TGTGCCAGCAGTGAAGGCGCCAGACCTGAAGCTTTCTTT. It codes for CASSEGARPEAFF.

This clonotype showed up many times. The chain carries TRBV11-2 and TRBJ2-3; D is unclear. Germline V gene data show CDR1 as SGHAT and CDR2 as FQNNGV. V lost 5 bases to trimming and J lost 0 bases, with 9 bases between them. The CDR3 spans 14 residues. DNA of the CDR3: TGTGCCAGCAGCCGCCTATCTAGCACAGATACGCAGTATTTT. Amino acid sequence: CASSRLSSTDTQYF.

This clonotype was seen more than once but under ten times. The gene calls are TRBV29-1 and TRBJ2-1, with a weak D call TRBD1 (5 bases). The CDR3 runs to 11 residues. CDR1 is SQVTM, CDR2 ANQGSEA, per germline. V was cut by 8 bases and J by 4 bases, with 9 bases left in between. CDR3 bases: TGCAGCCTAAGGGGTTACAATGAGCAGTTCTTC. Protein: CSLRGYNEQFF.

The chain employs TRBV10-3 and TRBJ1-1; perhaps TRBD1 as D (6 bases). Germline loops: CDR1 ENHRY, CDR2 SYGVKD. V lost 3 bases and J 1 base, leaving 12 bases between the germline ends. The CDR3 is 15 residues long. As DNA, the CDR3 is TGTGCCATCAGTGACTCGGGGGCGCGGAACACTGAAGCTTTCTTT. Encoded protein: CAISDSGARNTEAFF.

Notes on this clonotype: With a much larger clone just one base away, this may be a read error. V gene TRBV12-3 or TRBV12-4 combines with J gene TRBJ1-1; the D gene is possibly TRBD1 (6 bases). Trimming cost V 2 bases and J 6 bases, with 10 bases left between them. CDR3 length: 13 residues. The CDR3 reads CASSLTGHAEAFF. CDR3 DNA sequence: TGTGCCAGCAGTTTAACAGGGCACGCTGAAGCTTTCTTT.

The chain employs TRBV12-3 or TRBV12-4 and TRBJ2-3; 7 bases are shared with TRBD1. This CDR3 contains 15 residues. After removal of 3 bases from V and 0 bases from J, the junction contained 3 bases not matched to a gene. The CDR3 bases are TGTGCCAGCAGTTTGACAGGGACGAGCACAGATACGCAGTATTTT. Its translation is CASSLTGTSTDTQYF.

The chain carries TRBV10-3 and TRBJ1-4; a weak D match, TRBD1 (6 bases). The length of the CDR3 is 16 residues. CDR1 is ENHRY, CDR2 SYGVKD, per germline. V shed 2 bases and J shed 0 bases, with 10 bases lying between them. The CDR3 region has the DNA TGTGCCATCAGTGAGGTGGGACATTCAACTAATGAAAAACTGTTTTTT. It specifies CAISEVGHSTNEKLFF.

V gene TRBV28 combines with J gene TRBJ2-2, with D tentatively TRBD2 (5 bases). CDR3 length equals 14 residues. The ends were cut back, 7 bases at V and 0 bases at J, with 9 bases in the middle. Germline CDR1 reads MDHEN; CDR2 reads SYDVKM. The CDR3 reads CASKGGPNTGELFF. The CDR3 DNA is TGTGCCAGCAAGGGCGGGCCGAACACCGGGGAGCTGTTTTTT.

This clonotype turned up a few times. This sequence joins TRBV19 and TRBJ1-5; 7 bases are shared with TRBD1. V trimming: 6 bases; J trimming: 2 bases; junction bases outside the gene matches: 10. The CDR3 consists of 16 residues. Germline-derived CDR1 and CDR2 are LNHDA and SQIVND (reference sequence). CDR3 region: CASSLLQGTGNQPQHF. CDR3 in DNA: TGTGCCAGTAGCTTATTACAAGGGACAGGCAATCAGCCCCAGCATTTT. Combining the CDR3 with reference TRBV19 and TRBJ1-5 gives the whole variable domain DGGITQSPKYLFRKEGQNVTLSCEQNLNHDAMYWYRQDPGQGLRLIYYSQIVNDFQKGDIAEGYSVSREKKESFPLTVTSAQKNPTAFYLCASSLLQGTGNQPQHFGDGTRLSIL.

The chain employs TRBV7-2 and TRBJ2-3, with TRBD1 matching over 10 bases. From germline, CDR1 is SGHTA and CDR2 FQGNSA. The CDR3 totals 14 residues. J was trimmed by 6 bases and V by 5 bases; bases with no gene match: 5. This CDR3 reads CASSPEGQGDTQYF. The CDR3 DNA reads TGTGCCAGCAGCCCAGAGGGACAGGGGGATACGCAGTATTTT.

The chain links TRBV6-2 or TRBV6-3 to TRBJ2-7; D gene ambiguous. Trimming pared 8 bases from V and 3 bases from J, leaving 17 bases between. The CDR3 sequence is 14 residues long. Germline lookup yields CDR1 MNHEY and CDR2 SVGEGT. The CDR3 region is CASGELSTNYEQYF. In DNA, the CDR3 is TGTGCCAGCGGAGAACTAAGTACGAACTACGAGCAGTACTTC.

The chain combines TRBV7-3 with TRBJ1-1, with TRBD1 as a possible D gene (6 bases). Germline V gene data show CDR1 as SGHTA and CDR2 as FQGTGA. The V end was cut by 3 bases, the J end by 4 bases, with 12 bases between. The CDR3 is 14 residues long. The CDR3 is CASSFQGISTEAFF. The CDR3, as DNA: TGTGCCAGCAGCTTTCAGGGGATATCCACTGAAGCTTTCTTT.

The chain links TRBV20-1 to TRBJ1-6; D is possibly TRBD1 (6 bases). Germline V lookup: CDR1 DFQATT, CDR2 SNEGSKA (reference sequence). The V end was cut by 6 bases, the J end by 8 bases, with 20 bases between. The CDR3 extends over 15 amino acids. The CDR3 region is CSASHFTGTDSPLHF. The CDR3 bases are TGCAGTGCCAGTCACTTTACAGGGACCGATTCACCCCTCCACTTT.

This clonotype has a count of ten or more. V usage is TRBV7-2 and J usage is TRBJ2-7; weak D call: TRBD1 (6 bases). The CDR3 is 13 amino acids. Germline lookup yields CDR1 SGHTA and CDR2 FQGNSA. V lost 5 bases and J lost 3, with 11 bases in between. For the CDR3, the DNA is TGTGCCAGCAGCCTGGGACACTACTACGAGCAGTACTTC. Translating it yields CASSLGHYYEQYF.

This clonotype was observed many times. Here the CDR3 reads CASSSPGRAYNEQFF. The CDR3 DNA follows: TGTGCCAGCAGCTCACCCGGACGGGCCTACAATGAGCAGTTCTTC. This chain links TRBV7-2 with TRBJ2-1; no reliable D call. Per the germline V gene, CDR1 is SGHTA and CDR2 is FQGNSA. CDR3 size: 15 residues. With 4 bases removed from V and 2 bases from J, the gap between germline ends came to 12 bases. Full variable domain (outside the CDR3, taken from reference TRBV7-2 and TRBJ2-1): GAGVSQSPSNKVTEKGKDVELRCDPISGHTALYWYRQSLGQGLEFLIYFQGNSAPDKSGLPSDRFSAERTGGSVSTLTIQRTQQEDSAVYLCASSSPGRAYNEQFFGPGTRLTVL.

V is TRBV19 and J is TRBJ1-2; D is possibly TRBD1 (5 bases). The CDR3 loop spans 15 amino acids. Trimming took 5 bases from V and 6 from J, leaving 19 bases between them. Germline V gives CDR1 LNHDA, CDR2 SQIVND (reference sequence). CDR3 residues: CASSPSEFLGDGYTF. The DNA of the CDR3 is TGTGCCAGTAGTCCCTCAGAATTCTTGGGGGATGGCTACACCTTC.